The rows below give T cell receptor beta chains drawn from one sample of a study of Graves' ophthalmopathy and Graves' hyperthyroidism. TCRdb re-called the multiplex PCR reads through MiXCR, storing one row per CDR3 protein. The sample records 650,000 to 900,000 distinct CDR3 sequences, roughly two fifths being singletons. Sequenced sample: peripheral blood. These receptors originate from an adult man with Graves' ophthalmopathy. Each CDR3 is given with its conserved first and last residue. The D gene is left open where the match is weak. Clone size is not always given. Where it is, it says once, few, many or a class for expanded clones.

j_call | d_call | clone_size | v_call | cdr3_aa | cdr3_nt
TRBJ1-3 | TRBD1 | many | TRBV29-1 | CSGRQGSGNTIYF | TGCAGCGGTCGACAGGGTTCTGGAAACACCATATATTTT
TRBJ1-5 | TRBD1 | many | TRBV12-3/TRBV12-4 | CASSFGTGNQPQHF | TGTGCCAGCAGTTTCGGGACAGGAAATCAGCCCCAGCATTTT
TRBJ1-5 | - | few | TRBV10-3 | CASSSGLSSNQPQHF | TGTGCCAGCAGTTCAGGGCTTTCTAGCAATCAGCCCCAGCATTTT
TRBJ1-6 | TRBD1 | few | TRBV6-1 | CASKGTDNSPLHF | TGTGCCAGCAAAGGGACAGATAATTCACCCCTCCACTTT
TRBJ1-1 | - | many | TRBV7-2 | CASSLEAENTEAFF | TGTGCCAGCAGCTTAGAGGCAGAGAACACTGAAGCTTTCTTT
TRBJ1-2 | TRBD1 | - | TRBV4-2 | CASSQALGTDYGYTF | TGTGCCAGCAGCCAAGCCCTAGGGACAGACTATGGCTACACCTTC
TRBJ2-7 | TRBD1 | - | TRBV7-2 | CASSLAGPGQKYEQYF | TGTGCCAGCAGCTTAGCCGGGCCGGGACAGAAGTACGAGCAGTACTTC
TRBJ2-7 | - | many | TRBV2 | CASSPPGGSYEQYF | TGTGCCAGCAGCCCTCCCGGAGGGTCCTACGAGCAGTACTTC
TRBJ2-5 | TRBD2 | - | TRBV7-2 | CASSLQLAGAAGETQYF | TGTGCCAGCAGCTTACAACTAGCGGGAGCCGCGGGAGAGACCCAGTACTTC
TRBJ1-1 | - | many | TRBV20-1 | CSARDLQGTEAFF | TGCAGTGCTAGAGATCTACAGGGCACTGAAGCTTTCTTT
TRBJ2-5 | - | - | TRBV10-2 | CASSPETVQETQYF | TGTGCCAGCTCACCAGAGACAGTCCAAGAGACCCAGTACTTC
TRBJ2-7 | - | - | TRBV7-9 | CASSLFPPGDGSYEQYF | TGTGCCAGCAGTTTATTTCCTCCGGGGGACGGATCCTACGAGCAGTACTTC
TRBJ2-7 | - | few | TRBV5-6 | CASSFFHDSPYEQYF | TGTGCCAGCAGCTTCTTCCACGACAGCCCCTACGAGCAGTACTTC
TRBJ1-3 | - | many | TRBV29-1 | CSVEDTISGNTIYF | TGCAGCGTTGAAGACACAATCTCTGGAAACACCATATATTTT
TRBJ2-7 | TRBD2 | many | TRBV29-1 | CSVVGGGDEQYF | TGCAGCGTTGTGGGTGGGGGGGACGAGCAGTACTTC
TRBJ1-2 | - | many | TRBV29-1 | CSVGVGPNYGYTF | TGCAGCGTTGGAGTGGGGCCTAACTATGGCTACACCTTC
TRBJ1-1 | - | many | TRBV7-2 | CASSLHRPGASSTEAFF | TGTGCCAGCAGCTTGCATCGCCCGGGGGCATCGAGCACTGAAGCTTTCTTT
TRBJ2-2 | - | few | TRBV7-2 | CASSTMDSRTGELFF | TGTGCCAGCAGCACTATGGACAGTAGGACCGGGGAGCTGTTTTTT